This T cell receptor (beta chain) was found in a study of blood T cell repertoires in COVID-19. Across the study: There were acute and convalescent COVID-19 samples, and they came from the United States, Italy and Spain. The cDNA or gDNA used as material had been derived from T cells, B-cell-depleted T cells, or PBMCs.

Authors' data handling: Amplification with reference gene primers provided the estimates of nucleated cell counts. Measured with immunoSEQ multiplex PCR; TCRdb has only the in-frame clones, and not every one. V and J calls and clone size are those listed in that table; D and trimming were worked out from the DNA. The sample has about 93,000 clones, roughly 85% seen once. Germline V CDR1 and CDR2: MGHDK, SYGVNS. The CDR3 is made up of 13 amino acids. V lost 6 bases, J lost 4 bases, and 2 bases stayed unmatched. This clonotype was obtained from a human donor in a cohort sampled during active COVID-19. The chain links TRBV25-1 to TRBJ2-5; 10 nucleotides line up with TRBD1. Sequencing was carried out using peripheral blood. CDR3 coding DNA: TGTGCCAGCAGGCGGACAGGGGGAGAGACCCAGTACTTC. Translation: CASRRTGGETQYF.